This T cell receptor beta chain derives from a study of T cells in Graves' hyperthyroidism and ophthalmopathy. From RNA transcripts, TCR beta CDR3 regions were amplified. The TCR CDR3 was amplified in a first-round RT-PCR using the HTBI primer set. TCRdb used MiXCR to reprocess the multiplex PCR reads, holding one entry per CDR3 protein. The data contain roughly 280,000 distinct CDR3 sequences, 15% to 20% of them seen just once; the ten biggest clones take up around 61%. The CDR3 length is 15 residues. The germline V gene has CDR1 SGHAT and CDR2 FQDESV (reference sequence). Trimming shortened V by 3 bases and J by 8 bases, and 17 bases separated the two germline ends. This clonotype was seen at least ten times.

The chain uses TRBV11-1 and TRBJ2-1; D might be TRBD1 or TRBD2, each matching 5 bases. This receptor was obtained from a woman aged 55-70 years with Graves' ophthalmopathy. Sequencing was performed on blood. CDR3 nucleotides: TGTGCCAGCAGCTTGACCGGGACCACTACCCATGAGCAGTTCTTC. Translating gives CASSLTGTTTHEQFF.